A single sample gave rise to the 8 T cell receptor beta chains below, sequenced in a study of T cells after posttransplantation cyclophosphamide. Assay: immunoSEQ multiplex PCR; the TCRdb copy retains only in-frame clones and omits some. This sample comprises 38,000 or so clones, none seen once only. Sequenced: PBMCs. These receptors all come from a man in his fifties or sixties in good health, CMV-negative, and a related stem cell transplant donor.

This clone was counted ten times or more. The chain couples TRBV10-3 to TRBJ2-5; the match to TRBD2 covers 10 bases. This CDR3 has 15 amino acids. V shed 2 bases, J shed 9 bases, and the junction held 9 bases outside the gene matches. CDR1 and CDR2 from the germline V gene are ENHRY and SYGVKD. CDR3 sequence reads: CAISEIAGGPEAQYF. The CDR3 nucleotides are TGTGCCATCAGTGAGATAGCGGGGGGTCCCGAGGCCCAGTACTTC.

This clone was seen ten or more times. The V gene is TRBV5-1, the J gene TRBJ2-7, with TRBD2 as a possible D gene (6 bases). CDR1 and CDR2 (germline): SGHRS, YFSETQ. The CDR3 extends over 11 amino acids. Trimming removed 4 bases at V and 7 bases at J, with 9 bases between. CDR3 nucleotides: TGCGCCAGCAGCGTTGGGAGGGAGCAGTACTTC. This gives the protein CASSVGREQYF.

This clone was seen more than once but under ten times. This rearrangement joins TRBV5-1 to TRBJ2-1, with TRBD2 matching 14 bases. The CDR3 length is 18 residues. Trimming at V came to 0 bases and at J to 9 bases, leaving 11 bases not matched to a gene. Germline CDR1 SGHRS, CDR2 YFSETQ. The DNA for the CDR3 is TGCGCCAGCAGCTTGGGACTAGCGGGAGGGCAGGGCTGGGGTGAGCAGTTCTTC. Its protein is CASSLGLAGGQGWGEQFF.

This clone was seen ten or more times. The rearrangement uses TRBV7-8 and TRBJ2-7, with 8 bases lining up with TRBD2. CDR3 size: 12 residues. Germline loops: CDR1 SGHVS, CDR2 FQNEAQ. With V trimmed by 6 bases and J by 7 bases, 5 bases remained unmatched. Here the CDR3 reads CASSNSGNEQYF. CDR3 DNA: TGTGCCAGCAGTAATAGCGGGAATGAGCAGTACTTC.

This clone occurred many times. This chain uses TRBV7-9 with TRBJ2-6; a possible D gene is TRBD2 (5 bases). V was pared by 6 bases and J by 2 bases, with 23 bases between. The CDR3 runs 19 residues. Germline CDR1 is SEHNR and CDR2 is FQNEAQ (reference sequence). The CDR3 spells CASRYPGISLNPGANVLTF. Written as DNA, the CDR3 is TGTGCCAGCAGATACCCCGGGATTAGCTTAAATCCTGGGGCCAACGTCCTGACTTTC.

This clone was seen at least ten times. The rearrangement links TRBV20-1 to TRBJ1-1; tentatively, D is TRBD1 (6 bases). The V gene lost 0 bases and the J gene lost 14 bases, with 13 bases spanning the gap. CDR3 length: 11 amino acids. Germline assignment: CDR1 DFQATT and CDR2 SNEGSKA (reference sequence). The CDR3 DNA sequence: TGCAGTGCTAGAGAGTCGGGACAAGGGTTCTTT. It translates to CSARESGQGFF.

This clone has ten or more counts. The chain carries TRBV5-6 and TRBJ2-1; 7 nucleotides agree with TRBD2. J gave up 5 bases and V 9 bases, and 17 bases lay outside the gene matches. CDR3 size: 16 residues. Germline lookup yields CDR1 SGHDT and CDR2 YYEEEE. In DNA form, the CDR3 reads TGTGCCACTGGGTGGGGCGGAAGGGAGGGCCACAATGAGCAGTTCTTC. This encodes CATGWGGREGHNEQFF. Using reference TRBV5-6 and TRBJ2-1 for the parts outside the CDR3, the full variable domain is DAGVTQSPTHLIKTRGQQVTLRCSPKSGHDTVSWYQQALGQGPQFIFQYYEEEERQRGNFPDRFSGHQFPNYSSELNVNALLLGDSALYLCATGWGGREGHNEQFFGPGTRLTVL.

This clone was counted many times. The V and J genes are TRBV2 and TRBJ2-5; D possibly corresponds to TRBD2 (7 bases). Germline-derived CDR1 and CDR2 are SNHLY and FYNNEI. The length of the CDR3 is 12 residues. V lost 6 bases and J 5 bases, leaving 10 bases between the germline ends. The CDR3: CASRAGAETQYF. The DNA for the CDR3 is TGTGCCAGCAGGGCGGGGGCTGAGACCCAGTACTTC.